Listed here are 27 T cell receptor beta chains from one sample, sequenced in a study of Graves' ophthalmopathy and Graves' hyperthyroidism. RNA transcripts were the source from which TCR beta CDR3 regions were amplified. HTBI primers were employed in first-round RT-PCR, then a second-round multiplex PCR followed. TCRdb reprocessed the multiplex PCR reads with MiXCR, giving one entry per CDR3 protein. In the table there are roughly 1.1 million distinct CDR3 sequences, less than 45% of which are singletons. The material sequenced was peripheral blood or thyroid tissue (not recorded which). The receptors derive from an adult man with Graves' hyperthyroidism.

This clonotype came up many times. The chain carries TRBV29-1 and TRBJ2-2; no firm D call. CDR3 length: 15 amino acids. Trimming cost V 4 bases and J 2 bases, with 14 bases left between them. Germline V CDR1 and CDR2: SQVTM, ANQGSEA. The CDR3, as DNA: TGCAGCGTTGCCCGGATAGAAGTAAACACCGGGGAGCTGTTTTTT. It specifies CSVARIEVNTGELFF.

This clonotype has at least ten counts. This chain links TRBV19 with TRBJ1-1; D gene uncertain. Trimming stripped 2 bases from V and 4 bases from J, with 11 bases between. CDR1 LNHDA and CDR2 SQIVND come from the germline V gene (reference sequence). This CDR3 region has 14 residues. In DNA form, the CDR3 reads TGTGCCAGTAGTATAACGGGGATTGGCACTGAAGCTTTCTTT. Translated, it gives CASSITGIGTEAFF.

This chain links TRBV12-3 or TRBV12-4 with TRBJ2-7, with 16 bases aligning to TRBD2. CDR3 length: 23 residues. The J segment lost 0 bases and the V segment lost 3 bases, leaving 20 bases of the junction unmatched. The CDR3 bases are TGTGCCAGCAGTTTTCGCCCGACGCCCTTACCCGGGACTAGCGGGAGGGCCTCCTACGAGCAGTACTTC. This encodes CASSFRPTPLPGTSGRASYEQYF.

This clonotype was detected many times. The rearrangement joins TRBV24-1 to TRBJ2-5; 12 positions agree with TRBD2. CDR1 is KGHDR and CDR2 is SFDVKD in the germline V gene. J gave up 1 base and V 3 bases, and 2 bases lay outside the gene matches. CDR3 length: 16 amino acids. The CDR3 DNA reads TGTGCCACCAGTGATCGGACTAGCGGGACCCAAGAGACCCAGTACTTC. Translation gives CATSDRTSGTQETQYF.

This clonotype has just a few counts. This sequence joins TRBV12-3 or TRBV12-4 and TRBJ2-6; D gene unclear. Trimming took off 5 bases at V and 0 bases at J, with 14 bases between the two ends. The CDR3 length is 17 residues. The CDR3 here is CASSPEPANSGANVLTF. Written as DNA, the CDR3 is TGTGCCAGCAGTCCCGAACCTGCCAACTCTGGGGCCAACGTCCTGACTTTC.

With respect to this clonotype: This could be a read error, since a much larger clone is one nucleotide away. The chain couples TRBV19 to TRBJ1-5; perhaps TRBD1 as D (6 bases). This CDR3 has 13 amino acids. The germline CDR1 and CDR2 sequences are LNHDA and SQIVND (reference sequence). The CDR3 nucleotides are TGTGTCGTCTCGGGCAGGGGCGATCAGCCCCAGCATTTT. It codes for CVVSGRGDQPQHF.

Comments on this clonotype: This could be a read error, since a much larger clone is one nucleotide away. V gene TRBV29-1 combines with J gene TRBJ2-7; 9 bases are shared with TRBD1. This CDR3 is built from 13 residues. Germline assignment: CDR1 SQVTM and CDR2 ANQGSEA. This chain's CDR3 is CTVPGQGPYEQYF. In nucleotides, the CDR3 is TGCACCGTCCCGGGACAGGGTCCCTACGAGCAGTACTTC.

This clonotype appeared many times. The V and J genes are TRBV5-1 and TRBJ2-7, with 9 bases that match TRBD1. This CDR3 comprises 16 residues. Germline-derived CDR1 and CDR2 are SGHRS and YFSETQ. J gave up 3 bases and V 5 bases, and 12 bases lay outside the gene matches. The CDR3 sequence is CASRGSYGQGIYEQYF. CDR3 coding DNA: TGCGCCAGCAGGGGGAGCTACGGACAGGGGATCTACGAGCAGTACTTC.

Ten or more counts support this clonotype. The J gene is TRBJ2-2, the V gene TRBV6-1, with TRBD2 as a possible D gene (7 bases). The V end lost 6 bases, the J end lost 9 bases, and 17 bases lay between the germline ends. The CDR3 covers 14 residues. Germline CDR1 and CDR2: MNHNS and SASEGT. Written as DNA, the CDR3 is TGTGCCAGCAGCGGGGGTACGGGGGGCCGGGAGCTGTTTTTT. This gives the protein CASSGGTGGRELFF.

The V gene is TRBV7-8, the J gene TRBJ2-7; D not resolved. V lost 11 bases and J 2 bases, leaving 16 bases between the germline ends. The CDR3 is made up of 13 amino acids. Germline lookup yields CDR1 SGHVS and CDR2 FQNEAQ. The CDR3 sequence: CAWGSGFTYEQYF. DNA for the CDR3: TGTGCCTGGGGTAGTGGGTTTACCTACGAGCAGTACTTC.

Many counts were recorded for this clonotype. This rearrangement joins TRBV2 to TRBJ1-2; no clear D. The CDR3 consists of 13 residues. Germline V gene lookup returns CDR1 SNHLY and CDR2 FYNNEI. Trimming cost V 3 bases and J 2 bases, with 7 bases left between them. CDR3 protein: CASSDSANYGYTF. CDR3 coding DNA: TGTGCCAGCAGTGACTCTGCAAACTATGGCTACACCTTC.

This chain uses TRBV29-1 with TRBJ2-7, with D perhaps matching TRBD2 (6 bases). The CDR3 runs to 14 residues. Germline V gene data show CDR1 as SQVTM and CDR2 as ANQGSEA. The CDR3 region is CSAYDGREAYEQYF. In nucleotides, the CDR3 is TGCAGTGCCTACGACGGGCGGGAAGCCTACGAGCAGTACTTC.

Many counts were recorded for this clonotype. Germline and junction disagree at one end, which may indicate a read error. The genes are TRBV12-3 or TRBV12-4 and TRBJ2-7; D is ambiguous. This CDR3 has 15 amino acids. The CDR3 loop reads CASSLDSRLGYEQYF. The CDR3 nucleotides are TGTGCCAGCAGCTTAGACTCCCGTCTTGGCTACGAGCAGTACTTC.

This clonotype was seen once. CDR3 protein: CASSEELSTDEAFF. DNA of the CDR3: TGTGCCAGCAGTGAAGAGTTGTCGACAGACGAAGCTTTCTTT. The V call is TRBV6-5, the J call TRBJ1-1; perhaps TRBD1 as D (5 bases). CDR1 is MNHEY, CDR2 SVGAGI, per germline. This CDR3 contains 14 residues. The V and J ends lost 5 bases and 8 bases respectively, with 18 bases between them.

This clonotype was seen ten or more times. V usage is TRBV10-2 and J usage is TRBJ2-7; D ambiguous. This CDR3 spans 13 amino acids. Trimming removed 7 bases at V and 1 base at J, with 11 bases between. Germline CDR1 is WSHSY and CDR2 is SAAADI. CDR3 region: CASTQDGSYEQYF. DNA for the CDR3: TGCGCCAGCACCCAGGACGGTTCCTACGAGCAGTACTTC.

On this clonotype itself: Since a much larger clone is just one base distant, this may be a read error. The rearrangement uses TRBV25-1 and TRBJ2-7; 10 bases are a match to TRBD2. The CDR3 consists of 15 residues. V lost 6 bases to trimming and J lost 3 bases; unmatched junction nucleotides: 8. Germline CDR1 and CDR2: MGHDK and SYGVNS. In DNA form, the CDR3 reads TGTGCCAGCAGCTTATCTAGCGGGAGAGTCTACGAGCAGTACTTC. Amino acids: CASSLSSGRVYEQYF.

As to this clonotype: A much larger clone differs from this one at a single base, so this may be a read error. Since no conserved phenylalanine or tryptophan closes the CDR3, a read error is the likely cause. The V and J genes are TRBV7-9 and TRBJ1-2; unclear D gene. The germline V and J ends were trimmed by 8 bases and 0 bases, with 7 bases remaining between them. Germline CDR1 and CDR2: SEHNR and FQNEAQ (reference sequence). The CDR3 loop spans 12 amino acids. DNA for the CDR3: TGTGCCAGCTCTTGGACTAACTATGGCTACACCCTC. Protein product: CASSWTNYGYTL.

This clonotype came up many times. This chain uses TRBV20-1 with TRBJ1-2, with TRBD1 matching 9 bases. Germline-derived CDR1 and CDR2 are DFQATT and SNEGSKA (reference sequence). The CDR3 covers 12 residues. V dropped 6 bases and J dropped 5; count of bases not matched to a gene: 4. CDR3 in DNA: TGCAGTGCCAGGACAGGGGAGTATGGCTACACCTTC. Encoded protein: CSARTGEYGYTF.

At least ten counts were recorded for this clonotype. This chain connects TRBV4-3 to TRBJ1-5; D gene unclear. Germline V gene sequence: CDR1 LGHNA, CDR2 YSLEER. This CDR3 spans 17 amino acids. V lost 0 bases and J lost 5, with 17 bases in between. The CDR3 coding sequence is TGCGCCAGCAGCCAAGAGTGGGTTTCGTTGTCCCATCAGCCCCAGCATTTT. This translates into CASSQEWVSLSHQPQHF.

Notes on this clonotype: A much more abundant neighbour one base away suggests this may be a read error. The CDR3, as DNA: TGTGCCCGCAGCGTCGACGGTTCGAACACCGGGGAGCTGTTTTTT. As protein: CARSVDGSNTGELFF. This sequence joins TRBV9 and TRBJ2-2, with D unresolved. CDR1 SGDLS and CDR2 YYNGEE come from the germline V gene. CDR3 length equals 15 residues. Full variable domain (remainder filled in from reference TRBV9 and TRBJ2-2): DSGVTQTPKHLITATGQRVTLRCSPRSGDLSVYWYQQSLDQGLQFLIQYYNGEERAKGNILERFSAQQFPDLHSELNLSSLELGDSALYFCARSVDGSNTGELFFGEGSRLTVL.

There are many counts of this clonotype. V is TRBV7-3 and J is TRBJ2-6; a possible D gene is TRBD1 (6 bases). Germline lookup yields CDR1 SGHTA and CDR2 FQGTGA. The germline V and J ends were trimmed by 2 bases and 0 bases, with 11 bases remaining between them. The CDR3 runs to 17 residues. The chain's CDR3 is CASSLVPRGSGANVLTF. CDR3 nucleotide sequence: TGTGCCAGCAGCTTAGTCCCCAGGGGCTCTGGGGCCAACGTCCTGACTTTC.

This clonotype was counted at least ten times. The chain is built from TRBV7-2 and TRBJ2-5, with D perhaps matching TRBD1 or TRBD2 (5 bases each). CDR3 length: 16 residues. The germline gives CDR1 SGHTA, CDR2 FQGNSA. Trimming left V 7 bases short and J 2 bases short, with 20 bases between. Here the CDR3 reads CASKTSGRWGQETQYF. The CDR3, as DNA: TGTGCCAGCAAAACCTCGGGTCGGTGGGGGCAAGAGACCCAGTACTTC.

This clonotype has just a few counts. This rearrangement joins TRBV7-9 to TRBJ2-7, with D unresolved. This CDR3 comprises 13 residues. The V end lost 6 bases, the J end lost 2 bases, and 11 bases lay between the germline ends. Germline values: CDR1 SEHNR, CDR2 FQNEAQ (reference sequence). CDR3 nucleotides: TGTGCCAGCAGTTACCCCGGTCCCTACGAGCAGTACTTC. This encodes CASSYPGPYEQYF.

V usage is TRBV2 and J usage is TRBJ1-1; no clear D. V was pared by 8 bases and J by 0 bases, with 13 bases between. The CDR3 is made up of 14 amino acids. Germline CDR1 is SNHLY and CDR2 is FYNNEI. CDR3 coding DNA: TGTGCCAGCGTTTCTCACGGATTGAACACTGAAGCTTTCTTT. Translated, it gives CASVSHGLNTEAFF.

The CDR3 loop reads CAISEPGASTDTQYF. DNA for the CDR3: TGTGCCATCAGTGAGCCAGGGGCTAGCACAGATACGCAGTATTTT. This sequence joins TRBV10-3 and TRBJ2-3; possibly TRBD1 for D (6 bases). V gave up 2 bases and J gave up 0 bases, with 9 bases separating them. CDR1 ENHRY and CDR2 SYGVKD come from the germline V gene. This CDR3 is 15 amino acids long.

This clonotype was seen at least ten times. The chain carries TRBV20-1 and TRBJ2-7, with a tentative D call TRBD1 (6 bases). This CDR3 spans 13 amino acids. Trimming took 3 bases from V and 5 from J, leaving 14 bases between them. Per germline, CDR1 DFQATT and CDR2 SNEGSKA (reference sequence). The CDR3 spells CSARRAGVNEQYF. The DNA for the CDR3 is TGCAGTGCTAGGCGTGCAGGGGTCAACGAGCAGTACTTC.

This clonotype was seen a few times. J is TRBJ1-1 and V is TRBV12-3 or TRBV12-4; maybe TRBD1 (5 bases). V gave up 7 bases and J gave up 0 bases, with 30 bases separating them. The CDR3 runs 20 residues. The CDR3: CASTEFSPTARVPLNTEAFF. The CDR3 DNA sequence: TGTGCCAGCACCGAGTTTTCCCCCACGGCCAGGGTGCCTCTGAACACTGAAGCTTTCTTT.